The next 7 T cell receptor beta chains were all read from a single sample in a study of T-cell memory formation after mild COVID-19. TCRdb analysed the 5' RACE reads with MiXCR anew, one entry per CDR3 protein. This sample has under 300,000 distinct CDR3 sequences, with around 8% found just once. The sample comprised PBMCs or a T cell subset sorted from them (not recorded which). These receptors were taken from a man between 18 and 35 years old who had mild COVID-19 (a few samples of this study predate the infection). Cell type and time point are not known.

This rearrangement joins TRBV5-1 to TRBJ2-1; D possibly matches TRBD1 or TRBD2 (5 bases each). V lost 4 bases, J lost 12 bases, and 14 bases lay in between. This CDR3 comprises 12 residues. Per the germline V gene, CDR1 is SGHRS and CDR2 is YFSETQ. The CDR3 bases are TGCGCCAGCAGCATACCGGGACGGGGGCAGTTCTTC. Translating gives CASSIPGRGQFF.

This clonotype occurred a few times. V usage is TRBV6-2 or TRBV6-3 and J usage is TRBJ2-7, with 8 positions matching TRBD2. Germline V gene sequence: CDR1 MNHEY, CDR2 SVGEGT. This CDR3 has 17 residues. V gave up 10 bases and J gave up 4 bases; unmatched junction bases: 21. CDR3 residues: CATTHGGLRAGAYEQYV. The CDR3 DNA reads TGTGCCACCACCCACGGTGGGCTCCGAGCGGGGGCGTACGAGCAGTACGTC.

The chain combines TRBV7-3 with TRBJ2-2; no clear D gene. The CDR3 has 13 amino acids. Looked up from germline, CDR1 is SGHTA and CDR2 is FQGTGA. The V and J ends lost 5 bases and 4 bases respectively, with 8 bases between them. CDR3 protein: CASSVLITGELFF. CDR3 nucleotides: TGTGCCAGCAGCGTATTGATCACCGGGGAGCTGTTTTTT.

The chain links TRBV19 to TRBJ2-5; 10 bases agree with TRBD2. CDR1 and CDR2 from the germline V gene are LNHDA and SQIVND (reference sequence). This CDR3 is built from 14 residues. Germline trimming cut 1 base from V and 4 bases from J; bases unmatched to any gene: 0. CDR3 sequence reads: CASSIASGGETQYF. The CDR3 DNA reads as TGTGCCAGTAGTATAGCTAGCGGGGGAGAGACCCAGTACTTC.

This clonotype was seen a handful of times. This chain links TRBV5-1 with TRBJ2-3; 7 bases line up with TRBD1. Germline CDR1 and CDR2: SGHRS and YFSETQ. The CDR3 is 16 amino acids. The ends lost 0 bases at V and 2 bases at J; junction bases unmatched: 6. CDR3 bases: TGCGCCAGCAGCTTGGATAGGGACAGACCCACAGATACGCAGTATTTT. Translating gives CASSLDRDRPTDTQYF.

This chain connects TRBV5-1 to TRBJ1-3; D call uncertain. This CDR3 is built from 14 residues. Deletions cut 7 bases from V and 4 bases from J, with 15 bases between. The germline gives CDR1 SGHRS, CDR2 YFSETQ. The CDR3 sequence is CASSTGHVGNTIYF. In nucleotides, the CDR3 is TGCGCCAGCTCCACCGGGCACGTCGGAAACACCATATATTTT.

A few counts support this clonotype. The chain combines TRBV11-3 with TRBJ2-5, with D unclear. Trimming shortened V by 5 bases and J by 1 base, and 5 bases separated the two germline ends. The CDR3 runs 12 residues. Germline CDR1 and CDR2: SGHNT and YENEEA. The CDR3 nucleotides are TGTGCCAGCAGCGACCCCCAAGAGACCCAGTACTTC. Translating it yields CASSDPQETQYF.